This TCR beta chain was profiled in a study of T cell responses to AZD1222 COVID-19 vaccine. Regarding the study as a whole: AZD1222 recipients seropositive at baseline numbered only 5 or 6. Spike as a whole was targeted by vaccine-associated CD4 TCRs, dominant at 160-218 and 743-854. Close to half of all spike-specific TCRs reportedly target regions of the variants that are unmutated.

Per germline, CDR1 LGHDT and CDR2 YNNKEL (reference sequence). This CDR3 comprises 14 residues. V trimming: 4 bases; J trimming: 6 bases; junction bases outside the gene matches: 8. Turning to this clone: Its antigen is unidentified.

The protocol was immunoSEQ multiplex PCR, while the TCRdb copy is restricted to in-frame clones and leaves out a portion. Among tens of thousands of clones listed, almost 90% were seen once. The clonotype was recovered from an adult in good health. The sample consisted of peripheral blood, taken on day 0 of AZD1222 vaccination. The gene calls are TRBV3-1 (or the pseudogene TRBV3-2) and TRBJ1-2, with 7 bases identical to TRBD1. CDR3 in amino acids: CASSLRQGRNGYTF. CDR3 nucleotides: TGTGCCAGCAGCCTCAGACAGGGCCGGAATGGCTACACCTTC.